The T cell receptor beta chain under discussion was sequenced for a study of blood T cell repertoires in COVID-19. Study at large: Acute and convalescent COVID-19 specimens originated in the United States, Italy and Spain.

Clones were sequenced by immunoSEQ multiplex PCR, and TCRdb holds only the in-frame ones, with some missing. Of approximately 200,000 clones listed, roughly nine tenths are singletons. Deletions cut 4 bases from V and 5 bases from J, with 11 bases between. The CDR3 sequence is 13 residues long. Germline lookup yields CDR1 LNHDA and CDR2 SQIVND (reference sequence). V and J are TRBV19 and TRBJ2-5, with D tentatively TRBD2 (5 bases). Material: peripheral blood. The sequence was obtained from a woman aged 45-60 years with acute or convalescent COVID-19. The CDR3 DNA sequence: TGTGCCAGTAGTACTGCGGGTGCGGAGACCCAGTACTTC. This sequence encodes CASSTAGAETQYF.